The 15 T cell receptor beta chains presented below share a single source sample, sequenced in a study of siplizumab effects on memory and regulatory T cells. Sequencing was performed with immunoSEQ multiplex PCR; in TCRdb, only in-frame clones are kept and a portion is missing. The sample records about 100,000 clones, 94% being singletons. Sequencing was done on a sample of non-Treg CD4+ T cells sorted from blood. The receptor set was obtained from a human donor in good health.

The rearrangement uses TRBV7-3 and TRBJ2-1; possibly TRBD2 for D (6 bases). This CDR3 has 13 residues. The V gene lost 6 bases and the J gene lost 5 bases, with 11 bases spanning the gap. The germline gives CDR1 SGHTA, CDR2 FQGTGA. The CDR3 coding sequence is TGTGCCAGCAGTGGAGGGACCAACAATGAGCAGTTCTTC. Translated, it gives CASSGGTNNEQFF.

The gene calls are TRBV18 and TRBJ2-7; unclear D gene. The germline CDR1 and CDR2 sequences are KGHSH and LQKENI. The CDR3 sequence is 13 residues long. The germline V and J ends were trimmed by 1 base and 3 bases, with 7 bases remaining between them. CDR3 in DNA: TGTGCCAGCTCACCACGTAACAGCTACGAGCAGTACTTC. This gives the protein CASSPRNSYEQYF. The entire variable domain, with the rest obtained from reference TRBV18 and TRBJ2-7, is as follows: NAGVMQNPRHLVRRRGQEARLRCSPMKGHSHVYWYRQLPEEGLKFMVYLQKENIIDESGMPKERFSAEFPKEGPSILRIQQVVRGDSAAYFCASSPRNSYEQYFGPGTRLTVT.

This clone has a single count. The chain is built from TRBV18 and TRBJ1-2; 7 nucleotides align to TRBD1. CDR3 length: 13 amino acids. Unmatched junction bases numbered 11, after V lost 2 bases and J lost 14 bases. Germline V gene data show CDR1 as KGHSH and CDR2 as LQKENI. CDR3 nucleotides: TGTGCCAGCTCACCAACGGGGTCGACAGGGCCTACCTTC. Translation: CASSPTGSTGPTF. The complete variable domain, with remaining parts taken from reference TRBV18 and TRBJ1-2, reads NAGVMQNPRHLVRRRGQEARLRCSPMKGHSHVYWYRQLPEEGLKFMVYLQKENIIDESGMPKERFSAEFPKEGPSILRIQQVVRGDSAAYFCASSPTGSTGPTFGSGTRLTVV.

This sequence joins TRBV7-9 and TRBJ2-3, with TRBD2 matching over 15 bases. The V gene end was trimmed by 3 bases and the J gene end by 3 bases; junction bases not matched to a gene: 10. The V gene's germline CDR1 is SEHNR and CDR2 FQNEAQ (reference sequence). The CDR3 is 19 amino acids. The CDR3 is CASSFSRTSGRGWTDTQYF. The CDR3 DNA follows: TGTGCCAGCAGCTTTTCGAGGACTAGCGGGAGGGGGTGGACAGATACGCAGTATTTT.

CDR3 sequence reads: CASSAVGLAALLAKNIQYF. The CDR3, as DNA: TGTGCCAGCAGTGCCGTGGGGCTAGCGGCCTTACTAGCCAAAAACATTCAGTACTTC. The chain is built from TRBV28 and TRBJ2-4; the match to TRBD2 covers 7 bases. The CDR3 is made up of 19 amino acids. After removal of 5 bases from V and 0 bases from J, the junction contained 16 bases not matched to a gene. Germline loops: CDR1 MDHEN, CDR2 SYDVKM.

DNA of the CDR3: TGTGCCAGCAGGCGGCAAGCGGGAAACTATGGCTACACCTTC. This encodes CASRRQAGNYGYTF. The chain links TRBV6-1 to TRBJ1-2; D is undetermined. Germline V lookup: CDR1 MNHNS, CDR2 SASEGT. Trimming left V 6 bases short and J 2 bases short, with 13 bases between. This CDR3 region has 14 residues.

The J gene is TRBJ2-6, the V gene TRBV27, with a weak D call TRBD2 (6 bases). V was cut by 3 bases and J by 2 bases, with 11 bases left in between. The CDR3 covers 16 residues. Germline V gene data show CDR1 as MNHEY and CDR2 as SMNVEV (reference sequence). CDR3 sequence (DNA): TGTGCCAGCAGTTTTGAGGGACTTCCTGGGGCCAACGTCCTGACTTTC. Translated, it gives CASSFEGLPGANVLTF.

V and J are TRBV6-5 and TRBJ2-1; D is unclear. CDR1 is MNHEY, CDR2 SVGAGI, per germline. Trimming took off 0 bases at V and 0 bases at J, with 9 bases between the two ends. The length of the CDR3 is 16 residues. As DNA, the CDR3 is TGTGCCAGCAGTTACTCGTTGGGATACTCCTACAATGAGCAGTTCTTC. It codes for CASSYSLGYSYNEQFF.

This chain uses TRBV18 with TRBJ1-2; 9 bases fit TRBD1. With V trimmed by 4 bases and J by 6 bases, 6 bases remained unmatched. Germline CDR1 reads KGHSH; CDR2 reads LQKENI. This CDR3 has 14 amino acids. The CDR3 region is CASSQTDRGNGYTF. The CDR3 bases are TGTGCCAGCTCACAGACGGACAGGGGAAATGGCTACACCTTC.

This CDR3 reads CAWSSGTGNYEQYF. The DNA of the CDR3 is TGTGCCTGGAGTTCCGGGACAGGGAACTACGAGCAGTACTTC. The chain recombines TRBV30 with TRBJ2-7; the match to TRBD1 covers 9 bases. This CDR3 is built from 14 residues. V dropped 2 bases and J dropped 3; count of bases not matched to a gene: 5. CDR1 and CDR2 (germline): GTSNPN, SVGIG (reference sequence).

The chain carries TRBV11-1 and TRBJ2-1, with TRBD1 matching over 8 bases. After removal of 5 bases from V and 9 bases from J, the junction contained 15 bases not matched to a gene. The CDR3 length is 16 residues. The germline V gene encodes CDR1 SGHAT and CDR2 FQDESV (reference sequence). CDR3 sequence reads: CASSPRQGAKFPEQFF. CDR3 DNA sequence: TGTGCCAGCAGCCCCCGCCAGGGGGCCAAGTTCCCTGAGCAGTTCTTC.

In this sample, this clone turned up once. The chain is built from TRBV30 and TRBJ2-2; 8 bases match TRBD2. Germline assignment: CDR1 GTSNPN and CDR2 SVGIG (reference sequence). The CDR3 has 14 amino acids. The J segment lost 0 bases and the V segment lost 7 bases, leaving 4 bases of the junction unmatched. CDR3 nucleotide sequence: TGTGCCTCCCGGGGGGGCCCGAACACCGGGGAGCTGTTTTTT. This encodes CASRGGPNTGELFF.

This chain uses TRBV6-4 with TRBJ1-1; no firm D call. The CDR3 totals 13 residues. The germline gives CDR1 MRHNA, CDR2 SNTAGT. Trimming left V 6 bases short and J 2 bases short, with 10 bases between. The CDR3: CASSDTRNTEAFF. In DNA form, the CDR3 reads TGTGCCAGCAGCGACACAAGAAACACTGAAGCTTTCTTT.

This chain uses TRBV29-1 with TRBJ2-7, with a possible D match to TRBD2 (6 bases). CDR1 is SQVTM and CDR2 is ANQGSEA in the germline V gene. Trimming removed 2 bases at V and 1 base at J, with 12 bases between. The CDR3 totals 14 residues. The CDR3 loop reads CSVEQGSGSYEQYF. DNA for the CDR3: TGCAGCGTTGAACAAGGTAGCGGATCCTACGAGCAGTACTTC.

The chain couples TRBV11-1 to TRBJ2-2, with 8 bases lining up with TRBD1. Germline CDR1 SGHAT, CDR2 FQDESV (reference sequence). The CDR3 runs to 18 residues. V was clipped by 5 bases and J by 9 bases; unmatched bases: 20. The CDR3 here is CASSPRQGQGHHGWELFF. CDR3 in DNA: TGTGCCAGCAGCCCCAGACAGGGGCAGGGCCACCACGGATGGGAGCTGTTTTTT.